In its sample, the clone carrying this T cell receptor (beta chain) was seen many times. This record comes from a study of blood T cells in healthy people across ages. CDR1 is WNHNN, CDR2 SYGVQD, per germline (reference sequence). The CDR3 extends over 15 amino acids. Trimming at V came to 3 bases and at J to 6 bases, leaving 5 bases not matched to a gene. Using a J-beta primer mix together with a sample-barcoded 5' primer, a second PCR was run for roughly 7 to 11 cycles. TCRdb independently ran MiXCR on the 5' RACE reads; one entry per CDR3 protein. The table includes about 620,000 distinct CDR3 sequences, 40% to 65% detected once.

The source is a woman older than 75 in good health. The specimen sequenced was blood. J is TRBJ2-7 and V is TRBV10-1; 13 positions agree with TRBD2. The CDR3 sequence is CASSERTSGSFEQYF. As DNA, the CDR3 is TGCGCCAGCAGTGAACGGACTAGCGGGAGCTTCGAGCAGTACTTC.